These 24 T cell receptor beta chains were all obtained from the same sample, sequenced in a study of blood T cells in healthy people across ages. It was with a sample-barcoded 5' primer and a J-beta primer mix that a second PCR of roughly 6 to 11 cycles was run. TCRdb called the 5' RACE reads again in MiXCR, with one record for every CDR3 protein. The sample contains hundreds of thousands of distinct CDR3 sequences, about 52% of which appear only once. The sequenced material came from blood. Every receptor here comes from a man aged 55 to 69 in good health.

The V and J genes are TRBV5-1 and TRBJ1-1; D may be TRBD1 (5 bases). The V end lost 0 bases, the J end lost 5 bases, and 11 bases lay between the germline ends. From germline, CDR1 is SGHRS and CDR2 YFSETQ. The CDR3 has 14 residues. DNA for the CDR3: TGCGCCAGCAGCTTGGAGGAGGGGTGGACTGAAGCTTTCTTT. It specifies CASSLEEGWTEAFF. The full variable domain, with the rest looked up from reference TRBV5-1 and TRBJ1-1, is KAGVTQTPRYLIKTRGQQVTLSCSPISGHRSVSWYQQTPGQGLQFLFEYFSETQRNKGNFPGRFSGRQFSNSRSEMNVSTLELGDSALYLCASSLEEGWTEAFFGQGTRLTVV.

This clonotype has just a few counts. The V call is TRBV12-3 or TRBV12-4, the J call TRBJ2-2; D is uncertain. V was shortened by 6 bases and J by 7 bases, with 6 bases between the two germline ends. The length of the CDR3 is 11 residues. The CDR3 spells CASSRSGELFF. The CDR3 DNA reads as TGTGCCAGCAGCCGGAGCGGGGAGCTGTTTTTT.

V usage is TRBV29-1 and J usage is TRBJ2-7, with D possibly TRBD1 on 6 matching bases. Trimming left V 2 bases short and J 7 bases short, with 21 bases between. The CDR3 totals 15 residues. The germline gives CDR1 SQVTM, CDR2 ANQGSEA. The CDR3 DNA follows: TGCAGCGTTGAAAAGGTGGCAGGGGCAACGGGGGAGCAGTACTTC. The encoded protein is CSVEKVAGATGEQYF.

This clonotype was observed a handful of times. The J gene is TRBJ2-3, the V gene TRBV2; 8 bases fit TRBD2. Germline V gene sequence: CDR1 SNHLY, CDR2 FYNNEI. The CDR3 has 15 residues. V dropped 4 bases and J dropped 3; count of bases not matched to a gene: 6. DNA for the CDR3: TGTGCCAGCAGTGCGCGACTAGCGAGTACAGATACGCAGTATTTT. Protein: CASSARLASTDTQYF.

The chain has TRBV7-2 and TRBJ2-4; 14 bases are a match to TRBD2. The germline V gene encodes CDR1 SGHTA and CDR2 FQGNSA. Germline trimming cut 5 bases from V and 1 base from J; bases unmatched to any gene: 10. CDR3 length: 19 residues. In nucleotides, the CDR3 is TGTGCCAGCAGCCGTGGGGGACTAGCGGGAGCGGGGGCCAAAAACATTCAGTACTTC. Amino acids: CASSRGGLAGAGAKNIQYF. Drawing the rest from reference TRBV7-2 and TRBJ2-4, the complete variable domain is GAGVSQSPSNKVTEKGKDVELRCDPISGHTALYWYRQSLGQGLEFLIYFQGNSAPDKSGLPSDRFSAERTGGSVSTLTIQRTQQEDSAVYLCASSRGGLAGAGAKNIQYFGAGTRLSVL.

This clonotype was detected only a few times. With a much larger clone just one base away, this may be a read error. The gene calls are TRBV20-1 and TRBJ2-7; D may be TRBD1 (5 bases). The CDR3 runs 12 residues. V was shortened by 1 base and J by 3 bases, with 7 bases between the two germline ends. CDR1 and CDR2 from the germline V gene are DFQATT and SNEGSKA (reference sequence). The CDR3 loop reads CSARADSYEQYF. The DNA of the CDR3 is TGCAGTGCTAGAGCCGACAGCTACGAGCAGTACTTC.

This clonotype has a handful of counts. The chain is built from TRBV24-1 and TRBJ2-7; 7 bases match TRBD2. Germline CDR1 reads KGHDR; CDR2 reads SFDVKD. With V trimmed by 5 bases and J by 0 bases, 15 bases remained unmatched. This CDR3 has 18 amino acids. This chain's CDR3 is CATSALGGDEISSYEQYF. CDR3 sequence (DNA): TGTGCCACCAGTGCCCTGGGGGGGGATGAGATCAGCTCCTACGAGCAGTACTTC.

The table lists this clonotype with a few counts. The chain couples TRBV6-5 to TRBJ2-4, with D possibly TRBD2 on 5 matching bases. Between the trimmed V and J ends, which lost 6 bases and 0 bases, there was a span of 9 bases. The germline V gene has CDR1 MNHEY and CDR2 SVGAGI. The CDR3 has 14 residues. CDR3 nucleotide sequence: TGTGCCAGCAGGAGCGGACTAGCCAAAAACATTCAGTACTTC. Protein sequence: CASRSGLAKNIQYF.

V gene TRBV7-2 combines with J gene TRBJ2-1, with D possibly being TRBD2 (6 bases). The CDR3 runs to 15 residues. V was trimmed by 5 bases and J by 7 bases, leaving 18 bases between them. Germline V gene lookup returns CDR1 SGHTA and CDR2 FQGNSA. CDR3 protein: CASSRDSLPPNEQFF. In DNA, the CDR3 is TGTGCCAGCAGCCGGGACTCACTTCCCCCGAATGAGCAGTTCTTC.

V gene TRBV11-3 combines with J gene TRBJ2-3; 7 bases agree with TRBD2. The V and J ends lost 3 bases and 4 bases, in that order; junction bases with no gene match: 7. CDR1 is SGHNT, CDR2 YENEEA, per germline. The CDR3 is 15 residues long. CDR3: CASSLDQRGSDTQYF. CDR3 DNA sequence: TGTGCCAGCAGCTTGGATCAGCGGGGTTCAGATACGCAGTATTTT.

This chain joins TRBV7-2 and TRBJ2-1; 13 nucleotides align to TRBD2. V lost 10 bases and J lost 9; bases outside the gene matches: 6. There are 13 residues in the CDR3. The V gene's germline CDR1 is SGHTA and CDR2 FQGNSA. CDR3 nucleotides: TGTACCACGACTAGCGGGAGGTGGAGTGAGCAGTTCTTC. It yields the protein CTTTSGRWSEQFF.

V and J are TRBV12-3 or TRBV12-4 and TRBJ2-6; no definite D call. The CDR3 is made up of 19 amino acids. Trimming removed 5 bases at V and 0 bases at J, with 20 bases between. The CDR3, as DNA: TGTGCCAGCAGTCCTTCGCTTGGCAGGCTAGACTCTGGGGCCAACGTCCTGACTTTC. Translated, it gives CASSPSLGRLDSGANVLTF.

The chain links TRBV4-3 to TRBJ1-1; D remains unclear. V lost 0 bases and J 0 bases, leaving 11 bases between the germline ends. Germline V CDR1 and CDR2: LGHNA, YSLEER. The CDR3 runs 16 residues. The CDR3 loop is CASSQDDIDMNTEAFF. The CDR3 nucleotides read TGCGCCAGCAGCCAAGATGACATCGACATGAACACTGAAGCTTTCTTT.

This clonotype was seen only a few times. This chain connects TRBV5-6 to TRBJ2-7; 10 nucleotides line up with TRBD2. Germline CDR1 SGHDT, CDR2 YYEEEE. The junction had 8 bases not matched to a gene; V was cut back by 0 bases and J by 5 bases. CDR3 length: 16 amino acids. This CDR3 is CASSLATSGTPHEQYF. The DNA for the CDR3 is TGTGCCAGCAGCTTGGCCACTAGCGGGACCCCTCACGAGCAGTACTTC.

This clonotype has a handful of counts. V gene TRBV27 combines with J gene TRBJ2-7; 7 bases fit TRBD2. The CDR3 length is 13 residues. Trimming cost V 5 bases and J 5 bases; bases outside gene matches: 6. Germline assignment: CDR1 MNHEY and CDR2 SMNVEV (reference sequence). As DNA, the CDR3 is TGTGCCAGCAGTGGGGGGGGAGCAAACGAGCAGTACTTC. This encodes CASSGGGANEQYF.

The chain couples TRBV4-2 to TRBJ2-1, with 12 nucleotides matching TRBD2. Germline trimming cut 4 bases from V and 7 bases from J; bases unmatched to any gene: 14. The CDR3 extends over 18 amino acids. Germline-derived CDR1 and CDR2 are LGHNA and YNFKEQ. CDR3 sequence (DNA): TGTGCCAGCAGCCTCGGGTCTTCTAGCGGGGGGGCCGGGAATGAGCAGTTCTTC. Translating it yields CASSLGSSSGGAGNEQFF.

This chain links TRBV18 with TRBJ2-7; D may be TRBD2 (7 bases). The CDR3 runs 16 residues. V was cut by 3 bases and J by 5 bases, with 20 bases left in between. Germline V gene data show CDR1 as KGHSH and CDR2 as LQKENI. The CDR3 nucleotides are TGTGCCAGCTCACCTTCTACGGGGGGCCCCGGAGACGAGCAGTACTTC. Translating it yields CASSPSTGGPGDEQYF.

This chain uses TRBV24-1 with TRBJ1-5; maybe TRBD1 (6 bases). V lost 5 bases to trimming and J lost 4 bases, with 8 bases between them. This CDR3 has 13 residues. The germline CDR1 and CDR2 sequences are KGHDR and SFDVKD. CDR3 amino acids: CATSVGGNQPQHF. CDR3 coding DNA: TGTGCCACCAGTGTAGGGGGGAATCAGCCCCAGCATTTT.

The chain combines TRBV27 with TRBJ1-4; D gene uncertain. Germline V gene data show CDR1 as MNHEY and CDR2 as SMNVEV (reference sequence). Trimming shortened V by 8 bases and J by 8 bases, and 12 bases separated the two germline ends. This CDR3 comprises 12 residues. The CDR3 DNA is TGTGCCAGCGGGTGGACGAGGGAAAAACTGTTTTTT. Encoded protein: CASGWTREKLFF.

The V and J genes are TRBV7-9 and TRBJ1-1, with 8 bases that match TRBD1. CDR1 and CDR2 (germline): SEHNR, FQNEAQ (reference sequence). V was clipped by 5 bases and J by 10 bases; unmatched bases: 15. CDR3 length equals 15 residues. The CDR3 region is CASSPYGTGLMRAFF. The DNA for the CDR3 is TGTGCCAGCAGCCCATACGGGACAGGTCTGATGAGAGCTTTCTTT.

CDR3: CASRRLAGGAGGTDTQYF. The CDR3 nucleotides read TGTGCCAGCAGAAGACTAGCGGGAGGCGCCGGGGGCACAGATACGCAGTATTTT. The chain links TRBV2 to TRBJ2-3, with 13 bases lining up with TRBD2. Germline CDR1 and CDR2: SNHLY and FYNNEI. V dropped 6 bases and J dropped 1; count of bases not matched to a gene: 10. The CDR3 spans 18 residues.

V is TRBV20-1 and J is TRBJ2-5; 12 bases fit TRBD2. CDR1 is DFQATT, CDR2 SNEGSKA, per germline (reference sequence). This CDR3 contains 16 residues. V dropped 4 bases and J dropped 2; count of bases not matched to a gene: 8. CDR3 loop: CSATGIGLAGQETQYF. For the CDR3, the DNA is TGCAGTGCTACCGGGATAGGACTAGCGGGGCAAGAGACCCAGTACTTC.

This sequence joins TRBV7-2 and TRBJ2-7, with D unclear. The better agreement between TRBJ2-5 and the DNA end casts doubt on the J call. CDR3 length: 14 amino acids. CDR1 SGHTA and CDR2 FQGNSA come from the germline V gene. The CDR3 DNA follows: TGTGCCAGCAGCCAGCCCCCGCGGCAAGAGACCCAGTACTTC. Protein sequence: CASSQPPRQETQYF.

The rearrangement links TRBV27 to TRBJ2-7, with 9 bases identical to TRBD1. Germline CDR1 MNHEY, CDR2 SMNVEV (reference sequence). This CDR3 has 20 amino acids. V was pared by 2 bases and J by 2 bases, with 19 bases of the junction left unmatched. CDR3 protein: CASSLLPPGQGGFSAYEQYF. The CDR3 bases are TGTGCCAGCAGTTTACTGCCCCCGGGACAGGGAGGGTTTAGCGCCTACGAGCAGTACTTC.